This TCR beta chain was found in a study of blood T cell repertoires in COVID-19. Study context: Samples taken during acute and convalescent COVID-19 were collected in the United States, Italy and Spain. PBMCs, B-cell-depleted T cells, or T cells provided the cDNA or gDNA that made up the material.

In assigning cohorts, the study relied on participant-reported clinical history. As processed by the authors: It was from reference gene primer amplification that nucleated cell counts were estimated. The protocol was immunoSEQ multiplex PCR, while the TCRdb copy is restricted to in-frame clones and leaves out a portion. That table supplies the V and J calls and clone size; D and trimming were determined from the DNA. The table has 200,000 to 250,000 clones, 65% to 85% seen once. The sample holds a few counts of this clone. Trimming at V came to 4 bases and at J to 5 bases, leaving 7 bases not matched to a gene. The CDR3 consists of 15 residues. Germline CDR1 is SGHTA and CDR2 is FQGNSA.

The J gene is TRBJ2-5, the V gene TRBV7-2; 10 positions match TRBD2. This receptor was identified in a woman aged 40 to 50 who had recovered from COVID-19. The sequenced sample consisted of PBMCs or T cells enriched from blood (not recorded which). This CDR3 is CASSSSAGGGETQYF. DNA for the CDR3: TGTGCCAGCAGCTCATCAGCGGGAGGGGGGGAGACCCAGTACTTC.